This entry lists 23 T cell receptor beta chains sequenced from one sample in a study of control samples from healthy donors and cancer patients. Method: immunoSEQ multiplex PCR; TCRdb's copy keeps in-frame clones and lacks some. The repertoire holds 80,000 to 100,000 clones, with roughly 92% as singletons. Material for sequencing was blood. Every receptor here comes from a human donor in good health. The donor label of this sample is uncertain.

This clone was observed a single time. The J gene is TRBJ1-2, the V gene TRBV3-1 (or the pseudogene TRBV3-2), with D possibly matching TRBD1 (5 bases). CDR3 size: 14 residues. CDR1 is LGHDT, CDR2 YNNKEL, per germline (reference sequence). V lost 0 bases and J lost 2, with 7 bases in between. The DNA of the CDR3 is TGTGCCAGCAGCCAAGACAGGGAGAACTATGGCTACACCTTC. The encoded protein is CASSQDRENYGYTF.

The chain joins TRBV2 to TRBJ1-1; unclear D gene. The CDR3 is made up of 13 amino acids. The ends were cut back, 4 bases at V and 0 bases at J, with 6 bases in the middle. Germline CDR1 SNHLY, CDR2 FYNNEI. CDR3 nucleotide sequence: TGTGCCAGCAGTGCCGTCATGAACACTGAAGCTTTCTTT. Translation: CASSAVMNTEAFF.

This clone was counted a single time. CDR3 residues: CASSLRTTYGYTF. DNA of the CDR3: TGTGCCAGCAGTTTAAGGACCACCTATGGCTACACCTTC. This sequence joins TRBV12-3 or TRBV12-4 and TRBJ1-2; D is unresolved. The CDR3 spans 13 residues. V was clipped by 2 bases and J by 4 bases, with 8 bases between them.

This clone came up a few times. The genes are TRBV18 and TRBJ1-1, with D unclear. Trimming cost V 2 bases and J 0 bases, with 16 bases left between them. The CDR3 totals 17 residues. Germline V CDR1 and CDR2: KGHSH, LQKENI. CDR3 residues: CASSPTPPGRMNTEAFF. CDR3 bases: TGTGCCAGCTCACCAACCCCCCCCGGGAGGATGAACACTGAAGCTTTCTTT.

The gene calls are TRBV30 and TRBJ1-2, with TRBD1 matching 7 bases. The V gene's germline CDR1 is GTSNPN and CDR2 SVGIG (reference sequence). Trimming took 5 bases from V and 8 from J; bases not matched to a gene: 8. CDR3 length: 12 residues. Here the CDR3 DNA reads TGTGCCTGGGCTTGGACAGGTGGCGGCTACACCTTC. Its protein is CAWAWTGGGYTF.

V gene TRBV2 combines with J gene TRBJ2-1, with D perhaps given as TRBD1 or TRBD2 (5 bases each). Germline loops: CDR1 SNHLY, CDR2 FYNNEI. Trimming shortened V by 8 bases and J by 4 bases, and 18 bases separated the two germline ends. The CDR3 covers 15 residues. CDR3 coding DNA: TGTGCCAGCGTTGGGTCCGGGACGGAATACAATGAGCAGTTCTTC. It yields the protein CASVGSGTEYNEQFF.

This chain connects TRBV10-3 to TRBJ2-3; the match to TRBD1 covers 10 bases. With V trimmed by 10 bases and J by 6 bases, 7 bases remained unmatched. CDR1 and CDR2 from the germline V gene are ENHRY and SYGVKD. The CDR3 spans 13 residues. DNA for the CDR3: TGTGCCACCAAGACAGGGGGCGAGGATACGCAGTATTTT. It yields the protein CATKTGGEDTQYF.

V is TRBV27 and J is TRBJ1-2; D gene unclear. Germline V gene lookup returns CDR1 MNHEY and CDR2 SMNVEV (reference sequence). Trimming shortened V by 6 bases and J by 2 bases, and 7 bases separated the two germline ends. This CDR3 is built from 12 residues. DNA of the CDR3: TGTGCCAGCAGAGGACGGAACTATGGCTACACCTTC. Protein: CASRGRNYGYTF.

In DNA, the CDR3 is TGTGCCAGCAAGCGGGGGGCCTACACCGGGGAGCTGTTTTTT. Amino acids: CASKRGAYTGELFF. This chain connects TRBV2 to TRBJ2-2; 9 bases match TRBD2. Germline V gene sequence: CDR1 SNHLY, CDR2 FYNNEI. Trimming cost V 7 bases and J 3 bases; bases outside gene matches: 3. The CDR3 is 14 amino acids.

The rearrangement links TRBV2 to TRBJ2-1, with 8 bases identical to TRBD1. Trimming took 7 bases from V and 9 from J; bases not matched to a gene: 20. The CDR3 extends over 17 amino acids. Germline V CDR1 and CDR2: SNHLY, FYNNEI. As DNA, the CDR3 is TGTGCCAGCACCCAAAAAAAGACAGGGGCGAGGTTTGGTGAGCAGTTCTTC. Its translation is CASTQKKTGARFGEQFF. The full variable domain, in which reference TRBV2 and TRBJ2-1 provide the parts outside the CDR3, is EPEVTQTPSHQVTQMGQEVILRCVPISNHLYFYWYRQILGQKVEFLVSFYNNEISEKSEIFDDQFSVERPDGSNFTLKIRSTKLEDSAMYFCASTQKKTGARFGEQFFGPGTRLTVL.

The J gene is TRBJ1-3, the V gene TRBV7-8; 7 bases line up with TRBD1. The CDR3 runs 14 residues. Unmatched junction bases numbered 6, after V lost 3 bases and J lost 7 bases. Germline V CDR1 and CDR2: SGHVS, FQNEAQ. The DNA for the CDR3 is TGTGCCAGCAGCTTGACAGGGAACGGTAACACCATATATTTT. It codes for CASSLTGNGNTIYF.

The sample holds one count of this clone. Other nucleotide sequences from this sample produce the same CDR3. This chain connects TRBV6-2 or TRBV6-3 to TRBJ1-5; the D is unclear. The CDR3 loop spans 16 amino acids. The germline V gene has CDR1 MNHEY and CDR2 SVGEGT. V gave up 2 bases and J gave up 0 bases, with 11 bases separating them. The CDR3 sequence is CASSYQGRGSNQPQHF. CDR3 nucleotide sequence: TGTGCCAGCAGTTACCAAGGACGGGGTAGCAATCAGCCCCAGCATTTT.

Here the CDR3 reads CASSPAGRLNTGELFF. CDR3 in DNA: TGTGCCAGCAGCCCCGCGGGGCGGCTGAACACCGGGGAGCTGTTTTTT. The rearrangement uses TRBV7-2 and TRBJ2-2; possible D gene TRBD2, 6 bases. CDR3 length: 16 residues. From germline, CDR1 is SGHTA and CDR2 FQGNSA. Trimming took off 5 bases at V and 1 base at J, with 14 bases between the two ends.

A note on this clone: The CDR3 end shows no conserved phenylalanine or tryptophan, and so a read error is likely. It is unclear where the CDR3 begins or ends on the DNA, so no DNA is shown, and the CDR3 is as TCRdb lists it. The chain recombines TRBV12-3 or TRBV12-4 with TRBJ1-6; the DNA was not compared with TRBD1, the D call given in the table. Including both end residues, the CDR3 is 12 amino acids long. The CDR3 loop is CASSSWGQGLTL.

The chain is built from TRBV7-8 and TRBJ2-7; perhaps TRBD2 as D (5 bases). CDR1 is SGHVS and CDR2 is FQNEAQ in the germline V gene. The CDR3 extends over 14 amino acids. V was clipped by 7 bases and J by 0 bases, with 13 bases between them. In nucleotides, the CDR3 is TGTGCCAGCACCGAGCGGTTTAGCTCCTACGAGCAGTACTTC. It specifies CASTERFSSYEQYF. Using reference TRBV7-8 and TRBJ2-7 for the parts outside the CDR3, the full variable domain is GAGVSQSPRYKVAKRGQDVALRCDPISGHVSLFWYQQALGQGPEFLTYFQNEAQLDKSGLPSDRFFAERPEGSVSTLKIQRTQQEDSAVYLCASTERFSSYEQYFGPGTRLTVT.

The chain combines TRBV3-1 (or the pseudogene TRBV3-2) with TRBJ2-3; a possible D gene is TRBD1 (6 bases). Trimming shortened V by 4 bases and J by 0 bases, and 11 bases separated the two germline ends. Germline CDR1 reads LGHDT; CDR2 reads YNNKEL (reference sequence). The CDR3 runs to 15 residues. The DNA of the CDR3 is TGTGCCAGCAGCCCAACAGGGACCAGCACAGATACGCAGTATTTT. It yields the protein CASSPTGTSTDTQYF.

The CDR3 DNA is TGTGCCAGCAGCCAACAGGGACAGTACGAGCAGTACTTC. This encodes CASSQQGQYEQYF. The chain couples TRBV16 to TRBJ2-7; the match to TRBD1 covers 7 bases. The CDR3 is 13 residues long. CDR1 is KGHSY and CDR2 is FQNENV in the germline V gene. The trim removed 2 bases at V and 4 bases at J, leaving 2 bases unmatched.

The V and J genes are TRBV19 and TRBJ1-1; no reliable D call. This CDR3 is 14 amino acids long. Germline V lookup: CDR1 LNHDA, CDR2 SQIVND (reference sequence). The germline V and J ends were trimmed by 5 bases and 0 bases, with 10 bases remaining between them. CDR3 DNA sequence: TGTGCCAGTAGTCAGGCGGGAATGAACACTGAAGCTTTCTTT. Its protein product is CASSQAGMNTEAFF. The full variable domain, in which reference TRBV19 and TRBJ1-1 provide the parts outside the CDR3, is DGGITQSPKYLFRKEGQNVTLSCEQNLNHDAMYWYRQDPGQGLRLIYYSQIVNDFQKGDIAEGYSVSREKKESFPLTVTSAQKNPTAFYLCASSQAGMNTEAFFGQGTRLTVV.

This clone was detected once. The chain employs TRBV19 and TRBJ1-5, with D perhaps matching TRBD1 (5 bases). V was clipped by 3 bases and J by 6 bases, with 12 bases between them. CDR3 length equals 14 residues. Germline V gives CDR1 LNHDA, CDR2 SQIVND (reference sequence). The CDR3 is CASSIGYGGQPQHF. Here the CDR3 DNA reads TGTGCCAGTAGTATCGGGTACGGGGGTCAGCCCCAGCATTTT.

The rearrangement joins TRBV9 to TRBJ2-3; a weak D match, TRBD2 (6 bases). The germline CDR1 and CDR2 sequences are SGDLS and YYNGEE. The CDR3 is made up of 15 amino acids. Trimming cost V 6 bases and J 0 bases, with 14 bases left between them. The chain's CDR3 is CASNGFGTSTDTQYF. CDR3 DNA: TGTGCCAGCAACGGGTTCGGGACTAGCACAGATACGCAGTATTTT.

This clone showed up just once. The V gene is TRBV5-5, the J gene TRBJ2-4, with 7 bases fitting TRBD1. Losses at the gene ends were 2 bases for V and 11 bases for J; bases not matched to a gene: 13. This CDR3 spans 15 amino acids. Germline V lookup: CDR1 SGHKS, CDR2 YYEKEE (reference sequence). CDR3 DNA sequence: TGTGCCAGCAGCTTCGAGGACAGGCCCGAGAACCTTCAGTACTTC. Its protein is CASSFEDRPENLQYF.

V gene TRBV7-8 combines with J gene TRBJ1-1; tentative D call: TRBD1 (6 bases). The CDR3 loop spans 15 amino acids. Trimming removed 5 bases from V and 2 bases from J, with 15 bases in between. CDR1 is SGHVS and CDR2 is FQNEAQ in the germline V gene. The CDR3 reads CASSDRRSPNTEAFF. The CDR3 region has the DNA TGTGCCAGCAGCGACAGGAGATCGCCTAACACTGAAGCTTTCTTT.

The chain combines TRBV5-1 with TRBJ1-5; D gene ambiguous. Trimming cost V 0 bases and J 7 bases, with 14 bases left between them. The CDR3 length is 15 residues. Germline V lookup: CDR1 SGHRS, CDR2 YFSETQ. CDR3 loop: CASSLDPGLEQPQHF. In nucleotides, the CDR3 is TGCGCCAGCAGCTTGGATCCGGGGTTGGAGCAGCCCCAGCATTTT. Full variable domain (remainder filled in from reference TRBV5-1 and TRBJ1-5): KAGVTQTPRYLIKTRGQQVTLSCSPISGHRSVSWYQQTPGQGLQFLFEYFSETQRNKGNFPGRFSGRQFSNSRSEMNVSTLELGDSALYLCASSLDPGLEQPQHFGDGTRLSIL.